The 32 T cell receptor beta chains below were found in one sample sequenced in a study of blood T cell repertoires in COVID-19. Sequencing used immunoSEQ multiplex PCR; TCRdb keeps in-frame clones, though not all of them. In the table there are about 85,000 clones, 90% of which are singletons. The sequencing input was peripheral blood. The source of these receptors is a woman aged 80 or older with active or convalescent COVID-19.

The genes are TRBV19 and TRBJ2-7; D possibly matches TRBD1 or TRBD2 (7 bases each). Trimming pared 6 bases from V and 0 bases from J, leaving 24 bases between. The germline gives CDR1 LNHDA, CDR2 SQIVND (reference sequence). The CDR3 runs to 18 residues. The CDR3 loop is CASSIQGTISQNSYEQYF. The CDR3 DNA reads TGTGCCAGTAGCATACAGGGGACTATCTCCCAGAACTCCTACGAGCAGTACTTC.

This clone was counted a few times. The chain uses TRBV5-6 and TRBJ1-5; 8 bases match TRBD1. The CDR3 spans 16 residues. CDR1 SGHDT and CDR2 YYEEEE come from the germline V gene. Trimming at V came to 3 bases and at J to 6 bases, leaving 11 bases not matched to a gene. CDR3 coding DNA: TGTGCCAGCAGCTCGTTCAGGGGGCGGGTGGTTCAGCCCCAGCATTTT. Residues: CASSSFRGRVVQPQHF.

The CDR3, as DNA: TGCGCCAGCAGCTTGCCCCTGGGGGGGAACGAGCAGTACTTC. Translating gives CASSLPLGGNEQYF. V usage is TRBV5-1 and J usage is TRBJ2-7, with TRBD2 matching over 7 bases. The CDR3 loop spans 14 amino acids. The J segment lost 5 bases and the V segment lost 1 base, leaving 6 bases of the junction unmatched. In germline, CDR1 is SGHRS, CDR2 YFSETQ.

The rearrangement links TRBV3-1 (or the pseudogene TRBV3-2) to TRBJ2-3; TRBD1 is a possible D gene (5 bases). The CDR3 is 13 amino acids. The germline V and J ends were trimmed by 3 bases and 8 bases, with 12 bases remaining between them. CDR1 LGHDT and CDR2 YNNKEL come from the germline V gene (reference sequence). The CDR3 DNA reads TGTGCCAGCAGCCACGCTAGGGGTGGTACGCAGTATTTT. It translates to CASSHARGGTQYF.

The gene calls are TRBV19 and TRBJ1-1; no definite D call. The CDR3 is 15 residues long. Trimming removed 5 bases from V and 6 bases from J, with 19 bases in between. Germline V CDR1 and CDR2: LNHDA, SQIVND (reference sequence). CDR3 coding DNA: TGTGCCAGTAGTCCCGGGGAGCGGAGATGGGCTGAAGCTTTCTTT. Translation gives CASSPGERRWAEAFF.

This clone has only one observation. V and J are TRBV11-2 and TRBJ1-2; 7 positions agree with TRBD1. The CDR3 consists of 13 residues. The junction had 3 bases not matched to a gene; V was cut back by 6 bases and J by 2 bases. The germline CDR1 and CDR2 sequences are SGHAT and FQNNGV. The CDR3 protein is CASRLDRNYGYTF. The CDR3, as DNA: TGTGCCAGCAGGTTGGACAGGAACTATGGCTACACCTTC.

The chain couples TRBV28 to TRBJ2-7, with 9 bases lining up with TRBD1. Germline lookup yields CDR1 MDHEN and CDR2 SYDVKM. This CDR3 has 14 amino acids. Losses at the gene ends were 5 bases for V and 5 bases for J; bases not matched to a gene: 7. CDR3 in DNA: TGTGCCAGCAGTACACAGGGGGCAAACGACGAGCAGTACTTC. Encoded protein: CASSTQGANDEQYF.

The V and J genes are TRBV5-1 and TRBJ1-4; 7 nucleotides agree with TRBD1. The J segment lost 6 bases and the V segment lost 2 bases, leaving 4 bases of the junction unmatched. The CDR3 totals 14 residues. The germline V gene has CDR1 SGHRS and CDR2 YFSETQ. As DNA, the CDR3 is TGCGCCAGCAGCTTAACCGGGACAGATGAAAAACTGTTTTTT. The encoded protein is CASSLTGTDEKLFF.

The rearrangement uses TRBV29-1 and TRBJ1-2, with unresolved D. Germline lookup yields CDR1 SQVTM and CDR2 ANQGSEA. The CDR3 contains 13 residues. Trimming removed 3 bases at V and 5 bases at J, with 13 bases between. CDR3 in amino acids: CSVDGLAKYGYTF. In nucleotides, the CDR3 is TGCAGCGTTGATGGTCTAGCAAAGTATGGCTACACCTTC.

The rearrangement joins TRBV7-2 to TRBJ1-1; D is possibly TRBD1 (5 bases). V was pared by 1 base and J by 1 base, with 10 bases between. The CDR3 contains 15 residues. Germline V gene lookup returns CDR1 SGHTA and CDR2 FQGNSA. This CDR3 reads CASSLVGVRNTEAFF. In DNA, the CDR3 is TGTGCCAGCAGCTTAGTAGGGGTACGGAACACTGAAGCTTTCTTT. Filled out from reference TRBV7-2 and TRBJ1-1, the complete variable domain reads GAGVSQSPSNKVTEKGKDVELRCDPISGHTALYWYRQSLGQGLEFLIYFQGNSAPDKSGLPSDRFSAERTGGSVSTLTIQRTQQEDSAVYLCASSLVGVRNTEAFFGQGTRLTVV.

The chain employs TRBV7-2 and TRBJ2-5; 7 bases fit TRBD2. V shed 5 bases and J 5 bases; nucleotides not matched to a gene: 8. The germline CDR1 and CDR2 sequences are SGHTA and FQGNSA. The length of the CDR3 is 14 residues. The CDR3 spells CASSAGTKGETQYF. CDR3 nucleotides: TGTGCCAGCAGCGCCGGGACTAAGGGGGAGACCCAGTACTTC.

This chain joins TRBV7-8 and TRBJ2-6; D is uncertain. Trimming removed 1 base from V and 4 bases from J, with 29 bases in between. This CDR3 comprises 22 residues. CDR1 SGHVS and CDR2 FQNEAQ come from the germline V gene. The CDR3 is CASSLVGDLFGGPSWGANVLTF. CDR3 nucleotide sequence: TGTGCCAGCAGCTTAGTTGGTGACCTATTCGGCGGTCCCTCTTGGGGGGCCAACGTCCTGACTTTC.

This clone was seen once. J is TRBJ1-1 and V is TRBV5-8; 7 positions agree with TRBD1. The CDR3 length is 15 residues. The junction had 9 bases not matched to a gene; V was cut back by 3 bases and J by 4 bases. Germline V gene lookup returns CDR1 SGHTS and CDR2 YDEGEE. The CDR3 region has the DNA TGTGCCAGCAGCTCAGAGGACAGGCGACTCACTGAAGCTTTCTTT. Its protein product is CASSSEDRRLTEAFF.

The chain couples TRBV2 to TRBJ1-6; no definite D call. There are 15 residues in the CDR3. Trimming stripped 4 bases from V and 4 bases from J, with 11 bases between. The V gene's germline CDR1 is SNHLY and CDR2 FYNNEI. This CDR3 reads CASSGGISYNSPLHF. CDR3 sequence (DNA): TGTGCCAGCAGTGGCGGAATAAGTTATAATTCACCCCTCCACTTT.

The chain combines TRBV5-6 with TRBJ1-1; 8 bases line up with TRBD1. Trimming took 5 bases from V and 4 from J; bases not matched to a gene: 10. The CDR3 sequence is 15 residues long. Germline V gene data show CDR1 as SGHDT and CDR2 as YYEEEE. CDR3 coding DNA: TGTGCCAGCAGTCTGATGAACAGGGGGGGCACTGAAGCTTTCTTT. This sequence encodes CASSLMNRGGTEAFF.

The chain links TRBV7-2 to TRBJ1-1; TRBD1 matches at 8 bases. V gave up 4 bases and J gave up 7 bases; unmatched junction bases: 8. This CDR3 spans 14 amino acids. Germline loops: CDR1 SGHTA, CDR2 FQGNSA. The DNA for the CDR3 is TGTGCCAGCAGCTACGCCGGGACAGGCAATGAAGCTTTCTTT. Translation gives CASSYAGTGNEAFF.

CDR3 DNA sequence: TGTGCCAGCAGTGAGTCTAGCGGGAATTCGTACTTC. Protein sequence: CASSESSGNSYF. The genes are TRBV2 and TRBJ2-7; 9 bases are a match to TRBD2. CDR1 SNHLY and CDR2 FYNNEI come from the germline V gene. J gave up 12 bases and V 3 bases, and 6 bases lay outside the gene matches. The CDR3 consists of 12 residues.

This rearrangement joins TRBV20-1 to TRBJ1-1; the D gene is possibly TRBD1 (5 bases). CDR1 DFQATT and CDR2 SNEGSKA come from the germline V gene (reference sequence). This CDR3 comprises 13 residues. V was pared by 3 bases and J by 4 bases, with 12 bases between. CDR3 nucleotides: TGCAGTGCTAGTTCGGGGGGGGTCACTGAAGCTTTCTTT. It specifies CSASSGGVTEAFF.

The chain uses TRBV9 and TRBJ2-2, with D perhaps TRBD1 (7 bases). V lost 0 bases to trimming and J lost 4 bases, with 10 bases between them. The CDR3 is made up of 15 amino acids. Germline CDR1 and CDR2: SGDLS and YYNGEE. This chain's CDR3 is CASSVDRGGTGELFF. The CDR3, as DNA: TGTGCCAGCAGCGTAGACAGGGGAGGCACCGGGGAGCTGTTTTTT.

The chain combines TRBV5-1 with TRBJ1-4; possible D gene TRBD1, 6 bases. The V end lost 2 bases, the J end lost 0 bases, and 8 bases lay between the germline ends. CDR3 length equals 15 residues. Germline-derived CDR1 and CDR2 are SGHRS and YFSETQ. The CDR3 DNA sequence: TGCGCCAGCAGCTTACAGGGCGCAACTAATGAAAAACTGTTTTTT. Translating it yields CASSLQGATNEKLFF.

V and J are TRBV18 and TRBJ2-7; TRBD2 matches 7 bases. The CDR3 loop spans 14 amino acids. Trimming removed 4 bases from V and 2 bases from J; junction bases left unmatched: 5. CDR1 is KGHSH, CDR2 LQKENI, per germline. The CDR3 here is CASSQTSDTYEQYF. CDR3 DNA sequence: TGTGCCAGCTCACAAACTAGCGACACCTACGAGCAGTACTTC.

V is TRBV6-5 and J is TRBJ2-5, with 7 nucleotides matching TRBD2. The trim removed 6 bases at V and 1 base at J, leaving 5 bases unmatched. The V gene's germline CDR1 is MNHEY and CDR2 SVGAGI. This CDR3 has 14 residues. In nucleotides, the CDR3 is TGTGCCAGCAGCTTAGGGACTACCCAAGAGACCCAGTACTTC. Its translation is CASSLGTTQETQYF.

CDR3: CASSESETQYF. CDR3 nucleotide sequence: TGTGCCAGCAGTGAATCTGAGACCCAGTACTTC. The genes are TRBV25-1 and TRBJ2-5; D is undetermined. Deletions cut 1 base from V and 5 bases from J, with 2 bases between. The CDR3 sequence is 11 residues long. Germline loops: CDR1 MGHDK, CDR2 SYGVNS.

V gene TRBV5-6 combines with J gene TRBJ2-7; a weak D match, TRBD2 (6 bases). The CDR3 is 15 amino acids. Trimming left V 1 base short and J 7 bases short, with 18 bases between. The germline CDR1 and CDR2 sequences are SGHDT and YYEEEE. The CDR3 coding sequence is TGTGCCAGCAGCTTGTACCCCGCTGGAGGGGAAGAGCAGTACTTC. It specifies CASSLYPAGGEEQYF. The variable domain in full, completed from reference TRBV5-6 and TRBJ2-7, reads DAGVTQSPTHLIKTRGQQVTLRCSPKSGHDTVSWYQQALGQGPQFIFQYYEEEERQRGNFPDRFSGHQFPNYSSELNVNALLLGDSALYLCASSLYPAGGEEQYFGPGTRLTVT.

V is TRBV9 and J is TRBJ1-6; tentatively, D is TRBD1 (5 bases). The length of the CDR3 is 17 residues. CDR1 is SGDLS and CDR2 is YYNGEE in the germline V gene. V lost 0 bases and J 5 bases, leaving 15 bases between the germline ends. CDR3 protein: CASSVGERQQNNSPLHF. The DNA of the CDR3 is TGTGCCAGCAGCGTAGGAGAAAGACAGCAGAATAATTCACCCCTCCACTTT.

This clone was observed once. The chain links TRBV24-1 to TRBJ2-6; D ambiguous. Trimming left V 6 bases short and J 3 bases short, with 8 bases between. The CDR3 spans 14 residues. Germline CDR1 and CDR2: KGHDR and SFDVKD. CDR3 region: CATSLAVGANVLTF. CDR3 nucleotides: TGTGCCACCAGTCTGGCGGTTGGGGCCAACGTCCTGACTTTC.

The chain combines TRBV25-1 with TRBJ1-1; D might be TRBD1 (5 bases). The CDR3 sequence is 14 residues long. Germline CDR1 and CDR2: MGHDK and SYGVNS. Trimming left V 5 bases short and J 5 bases short, with 15 bases between. The CDR3 nucleotides are TGTGCCAGCAGTCAGTCGGGGGGTCGGACTGAAGCTTTCTTT. This encodes CASSQSGGRTEAFF.

V usage is TRBV5-4 and J usage is TRBJ1-4, with TRBD1 identical over 8 bases. The CDR3 length is 14 residues. V was pared by 4 bases and J by 5 bases, with 4 bases of the junction left unmatched. Looked up from germline, CDR1 is SGHNT and CDR2 is YYREEE (reference sequence). The CDR3: CASSPWTGNEKLFF. In DNA form, the CDR3 reads TGTGCCAGCAGCCCATGGACAGGGAATGAAAAACTGTTTTTT. The complete variable domain, with remaining parts taken from reference TRBV5-4 and TRBJ1-4, reads ETGVTQSPTHLIKTRGQQVTLRCSSQSGHNTVSWYQQALGQGPQFIFQYYREEENGRGNFPPRFSGLQFPNYSSELNVNALELDDSALYLCASSPWTGNEKLFFGSGTQLSVL.

The genes are TRBV7-8 and TRBJ2-7; a possible D gene is TRBD1 (5 bases). V was trimmed by 5 bases and J by 3 bases, leaving 14 bases between them. CDR3 length: 14 residues. The germline V gene has CDR1 SGHVS and CDR2 FQNEAQ. This chain's CDR3 is CASSRDRAFYEQYF. The CDR3 nucleotides are TGTGCCAGCAGCCGCGACAGAGCTTTCTACGAGCAGTACTTC. The full variable domain, with the rest looked up from reference TRBV7-8 and TRBJ2-7, is GAGVSQSPRYKVAKRGQDVALRCDPISGHVSLFWYQQALGQGPEFLTYFQNEAQLDKSGLPSDRFFAERPEGSVSTLKIQRTQQEDSAVYLCASSRDRAFYEQYFGPGTRLTVT.

Here the CDR3 reads CASSSQGCGYTF. The CDR3 DNA reads as TGTGCCAGCAGCTCACAGGGATGTGGCTACACCTTC. V is TRBV7-4 and J is TRBJ1-2; D is possibly TRBD1 (6 bases). This CDR3 comprises 12 residues. V dropped 4 bases and J dropped 7 bases, with 10 bases sitting between them. Per the germline V gene, CDR1 is SGHVT and CDR2 is SQSDAQ.

The V call is TRBV2, the J call TRBJ2-3; 7 nucleotides match TRBD1. The CDR3 loop spans 13 amino acids. After removal of 3 bases from V and 3 bases from J, the junction contained 0 bases not matched to a gene. CDR1 and CDR2 from the germline V gene are SNHLY and FYNNEI. The DNA for the CDR3 is TGTGCCAGCAGTGAGACAGGGACAGATACGCAGTATTTT. It specifies CASSETGTDTQYF.

The chain employs TRBV7-2 and TRBJ2-7, with 7 bases lining up with TRBD1. The CDR3 length is 14 residues. Germline V gene data show CDR1 as SGHTA and CDR2 as FQGNSA. Trimming cost V 5 bases and J 5 bases; bases outside gene matches: 9. As DNA, the CDR3 is TGTGCCAGCAGCCAGCAACAGGGGTCCCACGAGCAGTACTTC. As protein: CASSQQQGSHEQYF.